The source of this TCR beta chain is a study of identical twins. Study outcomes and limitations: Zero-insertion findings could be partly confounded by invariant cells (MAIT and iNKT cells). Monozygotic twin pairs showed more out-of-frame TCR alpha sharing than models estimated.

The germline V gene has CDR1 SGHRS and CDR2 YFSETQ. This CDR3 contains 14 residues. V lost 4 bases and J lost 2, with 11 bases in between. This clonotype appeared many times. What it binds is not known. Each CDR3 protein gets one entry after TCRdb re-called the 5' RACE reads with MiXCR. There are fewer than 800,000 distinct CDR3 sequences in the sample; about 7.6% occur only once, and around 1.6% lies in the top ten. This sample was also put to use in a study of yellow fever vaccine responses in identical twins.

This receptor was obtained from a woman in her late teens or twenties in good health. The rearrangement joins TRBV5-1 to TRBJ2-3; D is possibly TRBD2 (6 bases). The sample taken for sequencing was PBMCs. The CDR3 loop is CASSAGLDTDTQYF. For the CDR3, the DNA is TGCGCCAGCAGCGCGGGACTTGACACAGATACGCAGTATTTT. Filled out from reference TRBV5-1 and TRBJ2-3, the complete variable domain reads KAGVTQTPRYLIKTRGQQVTLSCSPISGHRSVSWYQQTPGQGLQFLFEYFSETQRNKGNFPGRFSGRQFSNSRSEMNVSTLELGDSALYLCASSAGLDTDTQYFGPGTRLTVL.